This is a list of T cell receptor beta chains from one sample in a study of cytomegalovirus exposure and HLA in healthy donors. Some clones are missing from TCRdb's copy, which holds only in-frame ones; the method was immunoSEQ multiplex PCR. The sample lists roughly 130,000 clones; roughly 77% were seen once. The sample was PBMCs. The receptors were gathered from a woman in her thirties or forties in good health and CMV-seropositive. Both conserved end residues are part of each CDR3. Each record gives: CDR3 protein, CDR3 DNA, clone size, V gene, D gene, J gene. The D gene is left open where the match is weak. For some rows the clone size is stated as once, few or many, or as a class when expanded; others skip it.

cdr3_aa: CASSWDRGDQPQHF
cdr3_nt: TGTGCCAGCAGTTGGGACAGGGGGGATCAGCCCCAGCATTTT
clone_size: NA
v_call: TRBV6-6
d_call: TRBD1
j_call: TRBJ1-5

cdr3_aa: CASSQELAGYSSYEQYF
cdr3_nt: TGCGCCAGCAGCCAAGAACTAGCGGGGTATAGCTCCTACGAGCAGTACTTC
clone_size: NA
v_call: TRBV4-1
d_call: TRBD2
j_call: TRBJ2-7

cdr3_aa: CASSLGQADEQYF
cdr3_nt: TGTGCCAGCAGTTTGGGACAGGCGGACGAGCAGTACTTC
clone_size: once
v_call: TRBV6-5
d_call: TRBD1
j_call: TRBJ2-7

cdr3_aa: CASSLREQGPNEKLFF
cdr3_nt: TGCGCCAGCAGCTTGAGGGAACAGGGCCCTAATGAAAAACTGTTTTTT
clone_size: NA
v_call: TRBV5-1
d_call: NA
j_call: TRBJ1-4

cdr3_aa: CASSQGGPREQFF
cdr3_nt: TGCGCCAGCAGCCAGGGAGGGCCACGAGAGCAGTTCTTC
clone_size: NA
v_call: TRBV4-3
d_call: TRBD2
j_call: TRBJ2-1

cdr3_aa: CASSKNRVDTQYF
cdr3_nt: TGTGCCAGCTCGAAGAACAGGGTAGATACGCAGTATTTT
clone_size: NA
v_call: TRBV18
d_call: NA
j_call: TRBJ2-3

cdr3_aa: CASYRGGIGYTF
cdr3_nt: TGTGCCTCCTACAGGGGTGGAATCGGCTACACCTTC
clone_size: NA
v_call: TRBV6-4
d_call: TRBD1
j_call: TRBJ1-2

cdr3_aa: CASSSRPPGGTGATGELFF
cdr3_nt: TGTGCCAGCAGCTCCCGGCCCCCTGGTGGGACAGGGGCCACCGGGGAGCTGTTTTTT
clone_size: NA
v_call: TRBV7-3
d_call: TRBD1
j_call: TRBJ2-2

cdr3_aa: CASSPQSGTGTRGYTF
cdr3_nt: TGTGCCAGCAGCCCTCAATCCGGGACAGGGACCCGCGGCTACACCTTC
clone_size: NA
v_call: TRBV7-9
d_call: TRBD1
j_call: TRBJ1-2

cdr3_aa: CASSLSRETQYF
cdr3_nt: TGTGCCAGCAGCTTAAGTAGAGAGACCCAGTACTTC
clone_size: NA
v_call: TRBV5-8
d_call: NA
j_call: TRBJ2-5

cdr3_aa: CASSSRQGTYEQYF
cdr3_nt: TGTGCCAGCAGCTCCCGACAGGGAACCTACGAGCAGTACTTC
clone_size: NA
v_call: TRBV7-9
d_call: TRBD1
j_call: TRBJ2-7

cdr3_aa: CASSLGGDQANYGYTF
cdr3_nt: TGTGCCAGCTCACTCGGGGGGGACCAAGCTAACTATGGCTACACCTTC
clone_size: NA
v_call: TRBV18
d_call: NA
j_call: TRBJ1-2

cdr3_aa: CASSPPGQSTDTQYF
cdr3_nt: TGTGCCAGCAGCCCTCCAGGACAGAGCACAGATACGCAGTATTTT
clone_size: NA
v_call: TRBV9
d_call: NA
j_call: TRBJ2-3

cdr3_aa: CSVVGGNSGANVLTF
cdr3_nt: TGCAGCGTTGTAGGCGGAAACTCTGGGGCCAACGTCCTGACTTTC
clone_size: NA
v_call: TRBV29-1
d_call: NA
j_call: TRBJ2-6

cdr3_aa: CASSFGQGTYNEQFF
cdr3_nt: TGTGCTAGCAGCTTCGGGCAGGGCACCTACAATGAGCAGTTCTTC
clone_size: NA
v_call: TRBV7-7
d_call: NA
j_call: TRBJ2-1

cdr3_aa: CASSLRDPYEQYF
cdr3_nt: TGTGCCAGCAGCCTCCGGGATCCCTACGAGCAGTACTTC
clone_size: NA
v_call: TRBV7-9
d_call: NA
j_call: TRBJ2-7

cdr3_aa: CASTTGSALAKNIQYF
cdr3_nt: TGTGCCAGCACGACAGGGTCGGCCCTAGCCAAAAACATTCAGTACTTC
clone_size: once
v_call: TRBV27
d_call: TRBD1
j_call: TRBJ2-4

cdr3_aa: CASSREPTGTGSNYGYTF
cdr3_nt: TGCGCCAGCAGCCGAGAGCCAACCGGGACAGGGTCTAACTATGGCTACACCTTC
clone_size: few
v_call: TRBV4-3
d_call: TRBD1
j_call: TRBJ1-2

cdr3_aa: CASRLAGGYEQYF
cdr3_nt: TGTGCCAGTAGACTAGCGGGAGGCTACGAGCAGTACTTC
clone_size: NA
v_call: TRBV19
d_call: TRBD2
j_call: TRBJ2-7

cdr3_aa: CASRAGLAVGTQYF
cdr3_nt: TGTGCCAGCAGAGCAGGACTAGCTGTGGGGACCCAGTACTTC
clone_size: NA
v_call: TRBV2
d_call: TRBD2
j_call: TRBJ2-5

cdr3_aa: CASSDEDAAGDGYEQYF
cdr3_nt: TGTGCCAGCTCAGACGAGGACGCAGCGGGGGATGGCTACGAGCAGTACTTC
clone_size: NA
v_call: TRBV18
d_call: TRBD2
j_call: TRBJ2-7

cdr3_aa: CASSQDPTGNQPQHF
cdr3_nt: TGCGCCAGCAGCCAAGACCCGACAGGGAACCAGCCCCAGCATTTT
clone_size: few
v_call: TRBV4-3
d_call: TRBD1
j_call: TRBJ1-5

cdr3_aa: CASRIGQGTNNSPLHF
cdr3_nt: TGTGCCAGCAGGATAGGACAGGGGACAAACAATTCACCCCTCCACTTT
clone_size: NA
v_call: TRBV28
d_call: TRBD1
j_call: TRBJ1-6

cdr3_aa: CSVERGYTGELFF
cdr3_nt: TGCAGCGTTGAAAGGGGGTACACCGGGGAGCTGTTTTTT
clone_size: NA
v_call: TRBV29-1
d_call: NA
j_call: TRBJ2-2

cdr3_aa: CASSTSVDQPQHF
cdr3_nt: TGCGCCAGCAGCACGTCGGTAGATCAGCCCCAGCATTTT
clone_size: NA
v_call: TRBV5-1
d_call: NA
j_call: TRBJ1-5

cdr3_aa: CASSSPRDRLNTEAFF
cdr3_nt: TGTGCCAGCAGCTCACCTCGGGACAGACTGAACACTGAAGCTTTCTTT
clone_size: NA
v_call: TRBV11-2
d_call: TRBD1
j_call: TRBJ1-1

cdr3_aa: CASSPTGTETQYF
cdr3_nt: TGTGCCAGCAGCCCAACAGGGACGGAGACCCAGTACTTC
clone_size: NA
v_call: TRBV25-1
d_call: NA
j_call: TRBJ2-5

cdr3_aa: CASETGLNTEAFF
cdr3_nt: TGTGCCAGCGAGACAGGGCTAAACACTGAAGCTTTCTTT
clone_size: NA
v_call: TRBV2
d_call: TRBD1
j_call: TRBJ1-1

cdr3_aa: CASSSLSYEQYF
cdr3_nt: TGTGCCAGCAGTTCCCTCTCCTACGAGCAGTACTTC
clone_size: NA
v_call: TRBV2
d_call: NA
j_call: TRBJ2-7

cdr3_aa: CASSFSGVGAGANVLTF
cdr3_nt: TGTGCCAGCAGCTTTAGTGGGGTCGGGGCTGGGGCCAACGTCCTGACTTTC
clone_size: few
v_call: TRBV5-5
d_call: NA
j_call: TRBJ2-6

cdr3_aa: CASSSYSGYEQYF
cdr3_nt: TGTGCCAGCAGCTCCTACTCGGGCTACGAGCAGTACTTC
clone_size: once
v_call: TRBV7-6
d_call: NA
j_call: TRBJ2-7

cdr3_aa: CASAPQGNTGELFF
cdr3_nt: TGTGCCAGCGCACCGCAGGGGAACACCGGGGAGCTGTTTTTT
clone_size: NA
v_call: TRBV9
d_call: NA
j_call: TRBJ2-2

cdr3_aa: CASSSPGTVETQYF
cdr3_nt: TGTGCCAGCAGTTCCCCCGGGACAGTCGAGACCCAGTACTTC
clone_size: NA
v_call: TRBV28
d_call: TRBD1
j_call: TRBJ2-5

cdr3_aa: CASSALGLAGAVNYEQYF
cdr3_nt: TGTGCCAGCTCAGCCCTGGGACTAGCGGGAGCCGTTAATTACGAGCAGTACTTC
clone_size: NA
v_call: TRBV18
d_call: TRBD2
j_call: TRBJ2-7

cdr3_aa: CASSFELRDTQYF
cdr3_nt: TGTGCCAGCAGCTTTGAATTGCGAGATACGCAGTATTTT
clone_size: NA
v_call: TRBV5-6
d_call: NA
j_call: TRBJ2-3

cdr3_aa: CASSLRVRSYNSPLHF
cdr3_nt: TGTGCCAGCAGTCTTCGGGTTCGCTCCTATAATTCACCCCTCCACTTT
clone_size: once
v_call: TRBV27
d_call: NA
j_call: TRBJ1-6

cdr3_aa: CAISESALTGELFF
cdr3_nt: TGTGCCATCAGTGAGTCGGCCCTTACCGGGGAGCTGTTTTTT
clone_size: NA
v_call: TRBV10-3
d_call: NA
j_call: TRBJ2-2

cdr3_aa: CASSATSGRALGQDEQYF
cdr3_nt: TGTGCCAGCAGCGCGACTAGCGGGAGGGCCTTGGGTCAGGACGAGCAGTACTTC
clone_size: once
v_call: TRBV7-6
d_call: TRBD2
j_call: TRBJ2-7

cdr3_aa: CASSPTGGRLTEAFF
cdr3_nt: TGTGCCAGCAGCCCCACGGGAGGGCGGCTGACTGAAGCTTTCTTT
clone_size: once
v_call: TRBV9
d_call: NA
j_call: TRBJ1-1

cdr3_aa: CASSPRWPPAAGAFYNEQFF
cdr3_nt: TGCGCCAGCAGCCCCCGTTGGCCTCCCGCGGCGGGGGCTTTCTACAATGAGCAGTTCTTC
clone_size: NA
v_call: TRBV5-1
d_call: NA
j_call: TRBJ2-1

cdr3_aa: CASSPMNQSPETQYF
cdr3_nt: TGTGCCAGCTCACCAATGAACCAAAGCCCAGAGACCCAGTACTTC
clone_size: NA
v_call: TRBV18
d_call: NA
j_call: TRBJ2-5

cdr3_aa: CASSQERPSDEQFF
cdr3_nt: TGCGCCAGCAGCCAAGAGAGGCCTAGCGACGAGCAGTTCTTC
clone_size: NA
v_call: TRBV4-1
d_call: NA
j_call: TRBJ2-1

cdr3_aa: CASSESRGTSVAYEQYF
cdr3_nt: TGTGCCAGCAGTGAAAGCCGAGGGACTAGCGTCGCCTACGAGCAGTACTTC
clone_size: NA
v_call: TRBV25-1
d_call: TRBD2
j_call: TRBJ2-7

cdr3_aa: CASETGIEGSYEQYF
cdr3_nt: TGCGCCAGCGAGACAGGGATCGAGGGCTCCTACGAGCAGTACTTC
clone_size: NA
v_call: TRBV10-1
d_call: TRBD1
j_call: TRBJ2-7

cdr3_aa: CASSPRTGGYYGYTF
cdr3_nt: TGTGCCAGCAGCCCGCGGACAGGGGGCTACTATGGCTACACCTTC
clone_size: NA
v_call: TRBV7-6
d_call: TRBD1
j_call: TRBJ1-2

cdr3_aa: CASIVTKLYGYTF
cdr3_nt: TGTGCCAGCATTGTGACAAAACTCTATGGCTACACCTTC
clone_size: once
v_call: TRBV2
d_call: NA
j_call: TRBJ1-2

cdr3_aa: CASSLAGINYEQYF
cdr3_nt: TGCGCCAGCAGCTTGGCGGGGATAAACTACGAGCAGTACTTC
clone_size: NA
v_call: TRBV5-1
d_call: NA
j_call: TRBJ2-7

cdr3_aa: CASSVQETALRGYTF
cdr3_nt: TGTGCCAGCAGCGTACAGGAGACAGCTCTCCGTGGCTACACCTTC
clone_size: NA
v_call: TRBV9
d_call: NA
j_call: TRBJ1-2

cdr3_aa: CAFHRVPGAGNTIYF
cdr3_nt: TGTGCCTTCCACCGCGTCCCCGGGGCTGGAAACACCATATATTTT
clone_size: NA
v_call: TRBV30
d_call: NA
j_call: TRBJ1-3

cdr3_aa: CAFGTSVYEQYF
cdr3_nt: TGTGCCTTCGGGACTTCAGTCTACGAGCAGTACTTC
clone_size: once
v_call: TRBV6-1
d_call: NA
j_call: TRBJ2-7